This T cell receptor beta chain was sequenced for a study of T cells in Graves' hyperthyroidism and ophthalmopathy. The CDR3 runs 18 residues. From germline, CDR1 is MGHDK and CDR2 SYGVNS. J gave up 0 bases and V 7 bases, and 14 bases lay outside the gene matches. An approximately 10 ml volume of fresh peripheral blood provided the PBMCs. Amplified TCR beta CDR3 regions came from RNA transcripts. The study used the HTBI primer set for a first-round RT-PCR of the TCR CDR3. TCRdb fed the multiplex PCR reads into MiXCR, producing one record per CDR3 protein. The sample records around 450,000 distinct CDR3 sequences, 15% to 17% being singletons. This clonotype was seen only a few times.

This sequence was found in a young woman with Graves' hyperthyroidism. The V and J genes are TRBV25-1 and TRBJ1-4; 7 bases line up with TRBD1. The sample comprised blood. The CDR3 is CASTRTQGGGPTNEKLFF. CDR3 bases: TGTGCCAGCACGAGGACCCAGGGGGGGGGCCCAACTAATGAAAAACTGTTTTTT.